This TCR beta chain appears in the sequencing data of a study of cytomegalovirus exposure and HLA in healthy donors. The CDR3 is made up of 11 amino acids. CDR1 and CDR2 from the germline V gene are MDHEN and SYDVKM. V was shortened by 3 bases and J by 11 bases, with 10 bases between the two germline ends. General study findings and limits: A list of 150 to 200 TCR beta chains associated with cytomegalovirus was given. The classifier reportedly diagnosed cytomegalovirus status with high specificity and sensitivity. Despite most TCR sequences being rare, some public TCRs occurred in many donors.

About this clone itself: What it binds is unknown.

Some clones are missing from TCRdb's copy, which holds only in-frame ones; the method was immunoSEQ multiplex PCR. The repertoire holds around 52,000 clones, with over 75% as singletons. Separate from the approximately 670-subject first cohort was the roughly 130-subject validation cohort, to which the donors belonged. The source is a woman in her 30s in good health and CMV-seronegative. The V call is TRBV28, the J call TRBJ1-1; the D gene is possibly TRBD1 (5 bases). Sequenced: PBMCs. In DNA form, the CDR3 reads TGTGCCAGCAGTTTCTGGGGCGAGGCTTTCTTT. Translating it yields CASSFWGEAFF.